These 29 T cell receptor beta chains came from one sample sequenced in a study of technical replicates of blood from a few donors. Assay: immunoSEQ multiplex PCR; the TCRdb copy retains only in-frame clones and omits some. This repertoire shows tens of thousands of clones, about 97% found once; its top ten account for roughly 0.26%. Sequences were obtained from T cells isolated from PBMCs. These receptors were obtained from a human donor in good health.

The chain links TRBV10-3 to TRBJ1-5, with D unclear. Trimming took off 10 bases at V and 5 bases at J, with 12 bases between the two ends. Germline lookup yields CDR1 ENHRY and CDR2 SYGVKD. The CDR3 length is 12 residues. The CDR3 region has the DNA TGTGCCACCTACGGCGGGGATCAGCCCCAGCATTTT. This gives the protein CATYGGDQPQHF.

This chain joins TRBV21-1 and TRBJ1-2; the table's D gene call, TRBD1, was not cross checked with the DNA. TRBV21-1 is listed as a pseudogene. The CDR3 has 13 residues. CDR3 loop: CASSKWGNYGYTF. The CDR3 DNA is TGTGCCAGCAGCAAATGGGGCAACTATGGCTACACCTTC.

This clone was recorded once. The chain recombines TRBV6-5 with TRBJ2-3, with TRBD2 identical over 9 bases. The V gene end was trimmed by 10 bases and the J gene end by 5 bases; junction bases not matched to a gene: 4. The CDR3 has 12 residues. The germline CDR1 and CDR2 sequences are MNHEY and SVGAGI. CDR3 coding DNA: TGTGCCACCCGACTAGCGGAAGATACGCAGTATTTT. The encoded protein is CATRLAEDTQYF.

CDR3 in DNA: TGCAGCGTTGAAGAAAGAGACAGGGGTGAGGGCTACACCTTC. This codes for CSVEERDRGEGYTF. The chain has TRBV29-1 and TRBJ1-2; 8 bases agree with TRBD1. Germline values: CDR1 SQVTM, CDR2 ANQGSEA. The CDR3 length is 14 residues. V lost 0 bases and J lost 8; bases outside the gene matches: 8.

The V gene is TRBV30, the J gene TRBJ2-5; TRBD2 agrees at 10 bases. The V segment lost 5 bases and the J segment 6 bases; nucleotides outside the gene matches: 9. The length of the CDR3 is 14 residues. CDR1 is GTSNPN, CDR2 SVGIG, per germline (reference sequence). Here the CDR3 DNA reads TGTGCCTGGCAGCGGGAGGGATTCATGAAGACCCAGTACTTC. Translation gives CAWQREGFMKTQYF.

The J gene is TRBJ2-7, the V gene TRBV9; tentative D call: TRBD2 (6 bases). Germline lookup yields CDR1 SGDLS and CDR2 YYNGEE. The V gene lost 8 bases and the J gene lost 4 bases, with 19 bases spanning the gap. The CDR3 loop spans 14 amino acids. The CDR3 loop reads CASSGGPRQYEQYF. The DNA of the CDR3 is TGTGCCAGTTCCGGAGGGCCACGACAGTACGAGCAGTACTTC. Filled out from reference TRBV9 and TRBJ2-7, the complete variable domain reads DSGVTQTPKHLITATGQRVTLRCSPRSGDLSVYWYQQSLDQGLQFLIQYYNGEERAKGNILERFSAQQFPDLHSELNLSSLELGDSALYFCASSGGPRQYEQYFGPGTRLTVT.

The chain combines TRBV5-1 with TRBJ2-2; 9 bases are a match to TRBD1. The CDR3 is made up of 16 amino acids. Germline V gene data show CDR1 as SGHRS and CDR2 as YFSETQ. V shed 4 bases, J shed 0 bases, and the junction held 4 bases outside the gene matches. The CDR3 reads CASSPGQGSNTGELFF. The CDR3 bases are TGCGCCAGCAGCCCGGGACAGGGTTCGAACACCGGGGAGCTGTTTTTT.

The genes are TRBV19 and TRBJ1-1, with a tentative D call TRBD1 (6 bases). Per the germline V gene, CDR1 is LNHDA and CDR2 is SQIVND (reference sequence). The CDR3 is 14 amino acids. The V and J ends lost 4 bases and 0 bases respectively, with 9 bases between them. The CDR3 is CASSTGTMNTEAFF. CDR3 bases: TGTGCCAGTAGTACCGGGACAATGAACACTGAAGCTTTCTTT.

The chain employs TRBV30 and TRBJ2-1; TRBD2 matches 9 bases. The V gene's germline CDR1 is GTSNPN and CDR2 SVGIG (reference sequence). V dropped 2 bases and J dropped 6; count of bases not matched to a gene: 5. CDR3 length: 14 residues. The CDR3 here is CAWSPAGGPNEQFF. Here the CDR3 DNA reads TGTGCCTGGAGTCCAGCGGGAGGCCCCAATGAGCAGTTCTTC. Complete variable domain (other parts from reference TRBV30 and TRBJ2-1): SQTIHQWPATLVQPVGSPLSLECTVEGTSNPNLYWYRQAAGRGLQLLFYSVGIGQISSEVPQNLSASRPQDRQFILSSKKLLLSDSGFYLCAWSPAGGPNEQFFGPGTRLTVL.

The chain employs TRBV19 and TRBJ1-1; D is unresolved. Trimming stripped 11 bases from V and 0 bases from J, with 13 bases between. Germline-derived CDR1 and CDR2 are LNHDA and SQIVND (reference sequence). The CDR3 is 13 amino acids. CDR3 amino acids: CASQGLLNTEAFF. In nucleotides, the CDR3 is TGTGCCTCCCAAGGACTCCTGAACACTGAAGCTTTCTTT.

V and J are TRBV7-3 and TRBJ2-3; 9 bases match TRBD2. Germline V gene data show CDR1 as SGHTA and CDR2 as FQGTGA. Trimming cost V 4 bases and J 4 bases; bases outside gene matches: 12. The CDR3 covers 17 residues. CDR3 coding DNA: TGTGCCAGCAGCTCTTCGGGTAGCGGGAGTGGCGCAGATACGCAGTATTTT. Protein product: CASSSSGSGSGADTQYF.

The chain carries TRBV15 and TRBJ1-5, with D tentatively TRBD1 (6 bases). Germline V lookup: CDR1 LNHNV, CDR2 YYDKDF (reference sequence). The CDR3 is 13 residues long. The V end was cut by 6 bases, the J end by 4 bases, with 10 bases between. The CDR3 DNA follows: TGTGCCACCAGTCAGACAGGAAATCAGCCCCAGCATTTT. Protein sequence: CATSQTGNQPQHF.

This rearrangement joins TRBV30 to TRBJ2-1; D not certain. Germline CDR1 reads GTSNPN; CDR2 reads SVGIG (reference sequence). This CDR3 comprises 13 residues. Trimming removed 0 bases at V and 10 bases at J, with 13 bases between. The CDR3 nucleotides are TGTGCCTGGAGTGTTCAGGCGCTCGGAGAGCAGTTCTTC. This codes for CAWSVQALGEQFF.

The CDR3: CAWTQQGPEQYF. CDR3 DNA: TGTGCCTGGACCCAACAGGGTCCCGAGCAGTACTTC. V and J are TRBV30 and TRBJ2-7; possibly TRBD1 for D (6 bases). The CDR3 is made up of 12 amino acids. Between the trimmed V and J ends, which lost 4 bases and 6 bases, there was a span of 13 bases. Germline-derived CDR1 and CDR2 are GTSNPN and SVGIG (reference sequence).

This sequence joins TRBV28 and TRBJ1-5; D is perhaps TRBD1 (6 bases). This CDR3 region has 14 residues. CDR1 MDHEN and CDR2 SYDVKM come from the germline V gene. With 6 bases removed from V and 3 bases from J, the gap between germline ends came to 12 bases. The DNA for the CDR3 is TGTGCCAGCAGCCACAGGGCCACCAATCAGCCCCAGCATTTT. Amino acids: CASSHRATNQPQHF.

The V gene is TRBV5-1, the J gene TRBJ1-6; D ambiguous. CDR1 and CDR2 from the germline V gene are SGHRS and YFSETQ. The CDR3 contains 14 residues. V was clipped by 1 base and J by 10 bases, with 12 bases between them. The CDR3 DNA reads TGCGCCAGCAGCTTGCGGCAGGAAAACTCACCCCTCCACTTT. Encoded protein: CASSLRQENSPLHF.

This clone was counted a single time. Different DNA sequences within this sample yield the same CDR3. The chain carries TRBV5-1 and TRBJ2-7; D is unresolved. The CDR3 totals 11 residues. V lost 3 bases, J lost 1 base, and 2 bases lay in between. Germline loops: CDR1 SGHRS, CDR2 YFSETQ. CDR3 in DNA: TGCGCCAGCAGCTCGTCCTACGAGCAGTACTTC. Translation gives CASSSSYEQYF.

The chain links TRBV5-1 to TRBJ2-2, with 13 bases that match TRBD2. This CDR3 contains 15 residues. The V gene end was trimmed by 3 bases and the J gene end by 8 bases; junction bases not matched to a gene: 4. Germline assignment: CDR1 SGHRS and CDR2 YFSETQ. CDR3 region: CASSWGLAGRGELFF. The CDR3 DNA sequence: TGCGCCAGCAGCTGGGGACTAGCGGGACGGGGGGAGCTGTTTTTT.

This clone was recorded once. V is TRBV19 and J is TRBJ2-7, with 9 bases lining up with TRBD2. Germline CDR1 and CDR2: LNHDA and SQIVND (reference sequence). This CDR3 contains 14 residues. V shed 7 bases and J 5 bases; nucleotides not matched to a gene: 9. In DNA form, the CDR3 reads TGTGCCAGTACGATCGGTAGCGGGAGCAACGAGCAGTACTTC. As protein: CASTIGSGSNEQYF. The complete variable domain, with remaining parts taken from reference TRBV19 and TRBJ2-7, reads DGGITQSPKYLFRKEGQNVTLSCEQNLNHDAMYWYRQDPGQGLRLIYYSQIVNDFQKGDIAEGYSVSREKKESFPLTVTSAQKNPTAFYLCASTIGSGSNEQYFGPGTRLTVT.

V gene TRBV9 combines with J gene TRBJ2-5; D is perhaps TRBD2 (6 bases). V lost 4 bases, J lost 0 bases, and 10 bases lay in between. CDR3 size: 14 residues. The germline V gene encodes CDR1 SGDLS and CDR2 YYNGEE. CDR3 region: CASSPPSDQETQYF. The CDR3 DNA reads as TGTGCCAGCAGCCCCCCTAGCGACCAAGAGACCCAGTACTTC.

The genes are TRBV6-5 and TRBJ2-2; D may be TRBD2 (6 bases). Between the trimmed V and J ends, which lost 6 bases and 4 bases, there was a span of 15 bases. The CDR3 extends over 15 amino acids. Germline CDR1 reads MNHEY; CDR2 reads SVGAGI. CDR3 in amino acids: CASRFAEGITGELFF. As DNA, the CDR3 is TGTGCCAGCAGGTTCGCGGAGGGAATCACCGGGGAGCTGTTTTTT.

This sequence joins TRBV5-1 and TRBJ2-7, with 7 bases identical to TRBD2. Germline values: CDR1 SGHRS, CDR2 YFSETQ. After removal of 7 bases from V and 5 bases from J, the junction contained 9 bases not matched to a gene. The CDR3 runs to 13 residues. In nucleotides, the CDR3 is TGCGCCAGCTCCCGGGAGGTACGGCACGAGCAGTACTTC. It is translated as CASSREVRHEQYF.

The table lists this clone with a count of one. This chain joins TRBV7-2 and TRBJ1-1; tentatively, D is TRBD1 (6 bases). V shed 0 bases and J shed 1 base, with 9 bases lying between them. This CDR3 is built from 15 residues. Germline CDR1 SGHTA, CDR2 FQGNSA. CDR3 DNA: TGTGCCAGCAGCTTAGCGGCAGGGGAGAACACTGAAGCTTTCTTT. Its translation is CASSLAAGENTEAFF. Full variable domain (rest looked up from reference TRBV7-2 and TRBJ1-1): GAGVSQSPSNKVTEKGKDVELRCDPISGHTALYWYRQSLGQGLEFLIYFQGNSAPDKSGLPSDRFSAERTGGSVSTLTIQRTQQEDSAVYLCASSLAAGENTEAFFGQGTRLTVV.

The chain uses TRBV5-4 and TRBJ2-5; D perhaps matches TRBD1 (6 bases). CDR3 length: 13 amino acids. Germline V gene data show CDR1 as SGHNT and CDR2 as YYREEE (reference sequence). The V and J ends lost 9 bases and 0 bases respectively, with 12 bases between them. In DNA, the CDR3 is TGTGCCACCCGGGACAAGTACCAAGAGACCCAGTACTTC. It codes for CATRDKYQETQYF. Full variable domain (missing parts from reference TRBV5-4 and TRBJ2-5): ETGVTQSPTHLIKTRGQQVTLRCSSQSGHNTVSWYQQALGQGPQFIFQYYREEENGRGNFPPRFSGLQFPNYSSELNVNALELDDSALYLCATRDKYQETQYFGPGTRLLVL.

V usage is TRBV29-1 and J usage is TRBJ2-7; D not certain. Germline V gene sequence: CDR1 SQVTM, CDR2 ANQGSEA. The CDR3 covers 10 residues. V was trimmed by 4 bases and J by 5 bases, leaving 6 bases between them. The DNA for the CDR3 is TGCAGCGTTGGAGGAAACGAGCAGTACTTC. Protein product: CSVGGNEQYF.

The count of this clone is one. The chain recombines TRBV6-7 with TRBJ1-5; 7 bases agree with TRBD1. TRBV6-7 is an ORF, and what it does is uncertain. V trimming: 5 bases; J trimming: 13 bases; junction bases outside the gene matches: 14. The CDR3 has 14 residues. The CDR3 bases are TGTGCCAGCAGTAGGGACAGTCCCACGGTAGGGCAGCATTTT. Its translation is CASSRDSPTVGQHF.

The chain joins TRBV9 to TRBJ1-1; D might be TRBD1 (5 bases). The CDR3 runs to 14 residues. V was trimmed by 2 bases and J by 5 bases, leaving 13 bases between them. Germline V CDR1 and CDR2: SGDLS, YYNGEE. The CDR3 DNA reads as TGTGCCAGCAGCGTTGGGACTCGGGAGACTGAAGCTTTCTTT. This codes for CASSVGTRETEAFF.

The gene calls are TRBV9 and TRBJ1-1; 11 bases map to TRBD1. This CDR3 spans 14 amino acids. Germline V gives CDR1 SGDLS, CDR2 YYNGEE. V was pared by 2 bases and J by 4 bases, with 1 base of the junction left unmatched. CDR3 DNA sequence: TGTGCCAGCAGCGTCGGGACAGGGGGCACTGAAGCTTTCTTT. Its translation: CASSVGTGGTEAFF.

This sequence joins TRBV28 and TRBJ2-5; perhaps TRBD2 as D (6 bases). This CDR3 is built from 15 residues. The V gene lost 1 base and the J gene lost 7 bases, with 16 bases spanning the gap. Germline V gene data show CDR1 as MDHEN and CDR2 as SYDVKM. The CDR3 sequence is CASSLFRGKRGTQYF. CDR3 nucleotide sequence: TGTGCCAGCAGTTTATTCCGCGGGAAGCGTGGGACCCAGTACTTC.